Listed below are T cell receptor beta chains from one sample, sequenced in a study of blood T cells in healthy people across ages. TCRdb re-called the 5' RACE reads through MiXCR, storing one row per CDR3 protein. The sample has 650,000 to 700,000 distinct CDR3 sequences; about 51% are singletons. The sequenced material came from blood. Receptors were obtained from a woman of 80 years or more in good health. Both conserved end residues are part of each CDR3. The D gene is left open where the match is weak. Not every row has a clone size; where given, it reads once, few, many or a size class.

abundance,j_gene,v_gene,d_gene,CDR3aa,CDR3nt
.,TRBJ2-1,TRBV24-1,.,CATSEDGYNEQFF,TGTGCCACCAGTGAAGACGGCTACAATGAGCAGTTCTTC
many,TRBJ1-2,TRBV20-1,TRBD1,CSARDRGIYGYTF,TGCAGTGCCCGGGACAGGGGAATCTATGGCTACACCTTC
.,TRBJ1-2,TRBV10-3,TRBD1,CAIIFPGQGSHHGYTF,TGTGCCATCATCTTCCCGGGACAGGGGAGCCACCATGGCTACACCTTC
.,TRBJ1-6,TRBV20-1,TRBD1,CSARNRGSWSPLHF,TGCAGTGCTAGAAACAGGGGTTCCTGGTCACCCCTCCACTTT
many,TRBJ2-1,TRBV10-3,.,CAISESEGIHEQFF,TGTGCCATCAGTGAGTCCGAGGGAATCCATGAGCAGTTCTTC
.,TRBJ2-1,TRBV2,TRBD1,CASSEFGTANNEQFF,TGTGCCAGCAGTGAATTTGGGACAGCAAACAATGAGCAGTTCTTC
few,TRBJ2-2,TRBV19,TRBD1,CATRQGVKSTGELFF,TGTGCCACGAGACAGGGTGTGAAGAGCACCGGGGAGCTGTTTTTT
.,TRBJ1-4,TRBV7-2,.,CASSLTSGRQGEKLFF,TGTGCCAGCAGCTTAACTTCAGGTCGGCAAGGTGAAAAACTGTTTTTT
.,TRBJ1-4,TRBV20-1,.,CSALGGLQFNEKLFF,TGCAGTGCGTTAGGGGGTTTACAATTTAATGAAAAACTGTTTTTT
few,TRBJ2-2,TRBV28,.,CASSRGGAGELFF,TGTGCCAGCAGTCGAGGTGGGGCCGGGGAGCTGTTTTTT
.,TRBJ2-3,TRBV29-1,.,CSIGGTDFWDTQYF,TGCAGCATTGGCGGGACCGACTTCTGGGATACGCAGTATTTT
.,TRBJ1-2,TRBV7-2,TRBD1,CASSWTDRASYGYTF,TGTGCCAGCAGCTGGACCGACAGGGCGTCCTATGGCTACACCTTC
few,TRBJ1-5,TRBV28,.,CASRGAGYSNQPQHF,TGTGCCAGCAGAGGTGCCGGGTATAGCAATCAGCCCCAGCATTTT
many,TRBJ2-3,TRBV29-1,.,CSVEGDSSADTQYF,TGCAGCGTTGAAGGGGATTCCTCAGCGGATACGCAGTATTTT
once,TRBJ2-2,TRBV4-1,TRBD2,CASSLRSIAGDNAGELFF,TGCGCCAGCAGCTTACGTTCAATAGCGGGAGATAACGCCGGGGAGCTGTTTTTT